This T cell receptor beta chain was sequenced for a study of T cell clonality in common variable immunodeficiency. Most patients and controls had Caucasian heritage. This clone was detected many times. Its specificity is not known. The CDR3 end lies 3 residues beyond the end of the read and is filled in from the germline J gene. The CDR3 sequence is 15 residues long. In germline, CDR1 is MNHEY, CDR2 SVGEGT. V was trimmed by 10 bases and J by 0 bases, leaving 16 bases between them. Sequencing was performed with immunoSEQ multiplex PCR; in TCRdb, only in-frame clones are kept and a portion is missing. This sample has under 50,000 clones, each found more than once. The study, taken as a whole, reports: CVID subjects showed higher TCRbeta clonality than healthy controls. Shared TCRbeta clones were fewer between CVID subjects than controls. The cause of increased CVID clonality remains unclear without subpopulation sequencing.

The gene calls are TRBV6-2 or TRBV6-3 and TRBJ1-5, with D hard to call. The specimen was peripheral blood mononuclear cells. The receptor was derived from a person between 18 and 75 years old in good health. CDR3 bases read: TGTGCCACACGCGGGCGAGGGTCTAGCAATCAGCCC. Amino acids: CATRGRGSSNQP. From start to end, the CDR3 is CATRGRGSSNQPQHF.